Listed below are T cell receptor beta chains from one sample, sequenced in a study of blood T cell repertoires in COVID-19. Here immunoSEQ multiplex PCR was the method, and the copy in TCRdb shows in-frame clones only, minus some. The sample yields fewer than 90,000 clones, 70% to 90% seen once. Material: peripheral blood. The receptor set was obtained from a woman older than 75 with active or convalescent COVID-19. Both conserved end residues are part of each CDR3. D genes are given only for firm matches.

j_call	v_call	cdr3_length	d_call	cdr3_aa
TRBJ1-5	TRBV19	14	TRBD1	CASSTTGGNQPQHF
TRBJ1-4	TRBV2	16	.	CASRPGGGAANEKLFF
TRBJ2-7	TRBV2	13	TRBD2	CASSENPGGEQYF
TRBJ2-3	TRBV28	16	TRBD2	CASSFRTSGTTDTQYF
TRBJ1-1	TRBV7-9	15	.	CASSLAGGVNTEAFF
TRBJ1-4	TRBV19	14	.	CASSMITVNEKLFF
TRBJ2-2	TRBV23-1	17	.	CASSQSRRDQNTGELFF
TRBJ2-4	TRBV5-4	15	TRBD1	CASSGTGGKGNIQYF
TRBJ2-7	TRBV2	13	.	CASSPTGLYEQYF
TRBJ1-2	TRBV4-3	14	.	CASGEASGRYGYTF
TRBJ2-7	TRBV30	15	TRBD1	CAWGSGDRGRRGQYF
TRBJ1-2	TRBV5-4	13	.	CASSLAVLPGYTF
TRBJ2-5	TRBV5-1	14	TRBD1	CASSKRTGQETQYF
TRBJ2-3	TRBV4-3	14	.	CASSQDPGQDTQYF
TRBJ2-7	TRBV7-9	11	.	CATVRIYEQYF
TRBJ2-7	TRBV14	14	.	CASSQARGKSEQYF
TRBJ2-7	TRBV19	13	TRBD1	CASSVDRGGEQYF
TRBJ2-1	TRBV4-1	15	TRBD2	CASSQAGGSPNEQFF
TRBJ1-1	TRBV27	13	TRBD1	CASSSGTGAEAFF
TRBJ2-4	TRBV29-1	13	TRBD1	CSAGTGGRNIQYF
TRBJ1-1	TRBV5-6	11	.	CASSLALEAFF
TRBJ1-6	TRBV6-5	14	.	CASSSTPSVSPLHF
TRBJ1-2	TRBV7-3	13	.	CASSSSRDYGYTF
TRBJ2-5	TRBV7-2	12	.	CASSLFSETQYF
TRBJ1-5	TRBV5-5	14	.	CASSFILEAQPQHF
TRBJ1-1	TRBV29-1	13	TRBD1	CSVDRQGRTEAFF
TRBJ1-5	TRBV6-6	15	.	CASTNRANSNQPQHF
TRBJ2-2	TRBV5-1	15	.	CASSFTGTNTGELFF
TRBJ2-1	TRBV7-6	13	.	CASSLEEGREQFF
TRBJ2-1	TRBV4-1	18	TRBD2	CASSQNRLAGGPYNEQFF
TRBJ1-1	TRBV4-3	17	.	CASSQDQGRDSDTEAFF
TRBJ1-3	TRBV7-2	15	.	CASSLVARGGNTIYF
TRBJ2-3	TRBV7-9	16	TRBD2	CASSLGTSEGTDTQYF
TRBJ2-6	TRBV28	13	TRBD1	CASRAQGTNVLTF
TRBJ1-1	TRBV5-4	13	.	CASSPARDTEAFF
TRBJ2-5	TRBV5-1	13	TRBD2	CASSPSGKETQYF
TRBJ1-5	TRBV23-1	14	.	CASTRGLFGQPQHF
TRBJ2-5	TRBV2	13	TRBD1	CASNGQAQETQYF
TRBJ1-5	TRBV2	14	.	CASSVTGPAQPQHF
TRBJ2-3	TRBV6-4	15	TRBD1	CASSDRTGMRDTQYF
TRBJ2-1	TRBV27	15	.	CASSLRGGAWDEQFF
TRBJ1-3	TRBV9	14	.	CASSGSFGGNTIYF
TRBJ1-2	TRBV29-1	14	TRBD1	CSIQGDREDYGYTF
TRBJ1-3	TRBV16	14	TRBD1	CASSQNRGGNTIYF